This TCR beta chain was found in a study of OX40 agonist ivuxolimab in advanced cancers. Across the whole study: Ivuxolimab, an antibody that agonizes OX40 (CD134), was administered to the patients. Partial responses were achieved by three patients, of whom one had hepatocellular carcinoma and two had cutaneous melanoma.

Clones were sequenced by immunoSEQ multiplex PCR, and TCRdb holds only the in-frame ones, with some missing. The sample has about 66,000 clones, about 80% seen once. Collection of blood occurred at baseline, at cycle 4 day 1, and at cycle 7 day 1. Study-level points and caveats: The study observed clonal expansion of CD4+ and CD8+ blood T cells by week 6 at 0.1 to 3.0 mg/kg.

Trimming cost V 3 bases and J 4 bases, with 16 bases left between them. From germline, CDR1 is SGHRS and CDR2 YFSETQ. CDR3 length: 15 residues. A note on this clone: The antigen is unknown.

This TCR came from an adult with an advanced solid tumor such as melanoma, head and neck, liver or kidney cancer. Source: CD4+ or CD8+ T cells sorted from blood, taken in a trial of the OX40 agonist ivuxolimab. The rearrangement links TRBV5-1 to TRBJ1-1, with D unclear. The CDR3 bases are TGCGCCAGCAGCTCCACTCAGGTTCGGGGCACTGAAGCTTTCTTT. It yields the protein CASSSTQVRGTEAFF.